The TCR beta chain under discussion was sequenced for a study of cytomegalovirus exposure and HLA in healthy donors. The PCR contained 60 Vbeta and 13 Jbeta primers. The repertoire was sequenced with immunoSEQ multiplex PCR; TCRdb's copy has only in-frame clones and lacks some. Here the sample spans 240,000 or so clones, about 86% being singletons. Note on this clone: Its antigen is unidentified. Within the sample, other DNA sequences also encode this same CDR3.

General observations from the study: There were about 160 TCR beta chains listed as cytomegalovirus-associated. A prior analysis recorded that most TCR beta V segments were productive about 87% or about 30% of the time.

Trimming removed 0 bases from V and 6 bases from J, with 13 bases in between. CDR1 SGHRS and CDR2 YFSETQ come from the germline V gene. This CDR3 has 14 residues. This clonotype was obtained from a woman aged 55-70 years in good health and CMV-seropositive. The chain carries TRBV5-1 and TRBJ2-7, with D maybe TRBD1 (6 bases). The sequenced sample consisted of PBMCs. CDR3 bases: TGCGCCAGCAGCTTGGGAACAGGGTCGGGCGAGCAGTACTTC. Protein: CASSLGTGSGEQYF.